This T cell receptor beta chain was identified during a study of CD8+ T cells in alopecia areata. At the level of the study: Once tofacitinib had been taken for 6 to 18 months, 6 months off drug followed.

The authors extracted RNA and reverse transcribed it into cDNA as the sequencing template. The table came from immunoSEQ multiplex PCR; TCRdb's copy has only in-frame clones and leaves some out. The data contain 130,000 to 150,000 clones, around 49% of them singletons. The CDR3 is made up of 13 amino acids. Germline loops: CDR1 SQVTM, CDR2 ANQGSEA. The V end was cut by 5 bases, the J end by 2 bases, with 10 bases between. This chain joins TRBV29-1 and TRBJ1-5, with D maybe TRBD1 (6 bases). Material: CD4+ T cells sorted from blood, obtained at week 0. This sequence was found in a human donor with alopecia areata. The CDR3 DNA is TGCAGCGTTAGGGCAGGGGGCAATCAGCCCCAGCATTTT. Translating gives CSVRAGGNQPQHF.